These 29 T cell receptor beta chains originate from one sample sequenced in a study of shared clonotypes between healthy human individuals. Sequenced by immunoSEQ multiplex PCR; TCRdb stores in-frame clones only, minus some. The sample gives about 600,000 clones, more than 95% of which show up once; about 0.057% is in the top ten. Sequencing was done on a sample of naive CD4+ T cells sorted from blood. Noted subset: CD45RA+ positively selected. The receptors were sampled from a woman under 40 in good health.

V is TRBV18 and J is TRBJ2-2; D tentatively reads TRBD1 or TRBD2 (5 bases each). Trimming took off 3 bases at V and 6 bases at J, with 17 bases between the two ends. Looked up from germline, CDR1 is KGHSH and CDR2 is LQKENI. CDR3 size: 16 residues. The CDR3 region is CASSPSYSGTSGELFF. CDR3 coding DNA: TGTGCCAGCTCACCCTCTTACAGTGGGACGTCCGGGGAGCTGTTTTTT.

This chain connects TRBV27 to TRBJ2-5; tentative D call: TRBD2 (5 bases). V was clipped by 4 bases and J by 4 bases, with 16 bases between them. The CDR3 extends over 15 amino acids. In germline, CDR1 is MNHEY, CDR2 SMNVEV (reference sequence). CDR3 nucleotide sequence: TGTGCCAGCAGTTCGACTACGTTTCCCGGAGAGACCCAGTACTTC. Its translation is CASSSTTFPGETQYF.

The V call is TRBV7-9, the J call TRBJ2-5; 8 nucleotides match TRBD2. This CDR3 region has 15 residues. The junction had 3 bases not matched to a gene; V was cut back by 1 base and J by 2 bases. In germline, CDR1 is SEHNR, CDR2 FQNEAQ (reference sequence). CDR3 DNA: TGTGCCAGCAGCTTAGTGGTAGCGGGACAAGAGACCCAGTACTTC. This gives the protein CASSLVVAGQETQYF.

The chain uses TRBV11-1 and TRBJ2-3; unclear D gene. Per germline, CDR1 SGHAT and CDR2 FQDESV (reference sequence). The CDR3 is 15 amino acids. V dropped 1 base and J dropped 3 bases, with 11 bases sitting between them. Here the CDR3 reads CASSLGAARTDTQYF. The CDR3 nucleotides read TGTGCCAGCAGCTTAGGGGCAGCTAGGACAGATACGCAGTATTTT.

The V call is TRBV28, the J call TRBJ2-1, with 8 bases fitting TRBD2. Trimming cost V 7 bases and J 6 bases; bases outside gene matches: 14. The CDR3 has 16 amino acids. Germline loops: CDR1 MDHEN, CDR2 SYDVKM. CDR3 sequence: CASTGSSAGVPNEQFF. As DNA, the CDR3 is TGTGCCAGCACCGGGAGCTCAGCGGGAGTCCCCAATGAGCAGTTCTTC.

CDR3 region: CASSQYPWRTGKRTSTDTQYF. CDR3 DNA sequence: TGCGCCAGCAGCCAATACCCTTGGAGGACAGGAAAAAGAACTAGCACAGATACGCAGTATTTT. This chain connects TRBV4-1 to TRBJ2-3; 7 positions match TRBD1. V shed 2 bases and J 0 bases; nucleotides not matched to a gene: 20. This CDR3 contains 21 residues. Germline CDR1 is MGHRA and CDR2 is YSYEKL.

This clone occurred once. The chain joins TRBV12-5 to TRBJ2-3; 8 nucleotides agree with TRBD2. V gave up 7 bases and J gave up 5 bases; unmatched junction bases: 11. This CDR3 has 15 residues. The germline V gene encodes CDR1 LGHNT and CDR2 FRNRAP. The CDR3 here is CASAPGQREIDTQYF. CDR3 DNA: TGTGCTAGTGCTCCGGGCCAGCGGGAGATAGATACGCAGTATTTT. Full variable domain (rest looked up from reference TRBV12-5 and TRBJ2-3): DARVTQTPRHKVTEMGQEVTMRCQPILGHNTVFWYRQTMMQGLELLAYFRNRAPLDDSGMPKDRFSAEMPDATLATLKIQPSEPRDSAVYFCASAPGQREIDTQYFGPGTRLTVL.

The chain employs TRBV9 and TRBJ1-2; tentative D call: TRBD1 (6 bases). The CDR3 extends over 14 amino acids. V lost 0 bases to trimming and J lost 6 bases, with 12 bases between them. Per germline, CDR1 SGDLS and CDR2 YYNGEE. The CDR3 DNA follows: TGTGCCAGCAGCGTAGAGGCCTCAGGGGATGGCTACACCTTC. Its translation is CASSVEASGDGYTF.

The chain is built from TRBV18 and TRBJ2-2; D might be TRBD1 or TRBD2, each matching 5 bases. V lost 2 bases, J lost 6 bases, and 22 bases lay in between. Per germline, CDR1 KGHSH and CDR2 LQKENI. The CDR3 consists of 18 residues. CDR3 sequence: CASSPYSAQGAFAGELFF. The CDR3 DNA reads TGTGCCAGCTCACCATATTCCGCCCAGGGAGCCTTCGCCGGGGAGCTGTTTTTT.

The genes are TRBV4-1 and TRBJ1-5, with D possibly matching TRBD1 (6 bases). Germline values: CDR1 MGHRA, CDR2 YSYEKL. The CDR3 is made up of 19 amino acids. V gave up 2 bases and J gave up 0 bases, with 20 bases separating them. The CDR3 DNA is TGCGCCAGCAGCCAATACCCCGGGACATCTATTTCTAGCAATCAGCCCCAGCATTTT. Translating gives CASSQYPGTSISSNQPQHF.

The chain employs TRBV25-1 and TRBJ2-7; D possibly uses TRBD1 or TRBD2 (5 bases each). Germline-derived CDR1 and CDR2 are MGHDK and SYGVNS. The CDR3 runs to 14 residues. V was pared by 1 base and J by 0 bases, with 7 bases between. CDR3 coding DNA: TGTGCCAGCAGTGAATGGGGGAGCTCCTACGAGCAGTACTTC. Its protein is CASSEWGSSYEQYF.

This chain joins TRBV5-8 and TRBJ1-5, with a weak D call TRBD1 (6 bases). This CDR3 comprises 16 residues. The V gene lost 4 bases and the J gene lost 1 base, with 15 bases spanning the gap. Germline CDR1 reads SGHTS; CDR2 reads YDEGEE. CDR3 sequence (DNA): TGTGCCAGCAGCCGTAAACAGGGACGGAGCAATCAGCCCCAGCATTTT. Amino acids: CASSRKQGRSNQPQHF.

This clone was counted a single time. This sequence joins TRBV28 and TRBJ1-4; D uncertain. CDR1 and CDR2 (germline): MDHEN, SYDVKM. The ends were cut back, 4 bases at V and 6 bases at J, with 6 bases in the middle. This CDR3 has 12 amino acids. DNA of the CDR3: TGTGCCAGCAGTTCATACCATGAAAAACTGTTTTTT. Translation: CASSSYHEKLFF.

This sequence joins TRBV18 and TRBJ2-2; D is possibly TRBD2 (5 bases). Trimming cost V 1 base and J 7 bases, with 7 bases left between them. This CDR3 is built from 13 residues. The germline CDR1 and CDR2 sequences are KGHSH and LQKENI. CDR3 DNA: TGTGCCAGCTCACCACGTACTAGCGGGGAGCTGTTTTTT. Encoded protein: CASSPRTSGELFF.

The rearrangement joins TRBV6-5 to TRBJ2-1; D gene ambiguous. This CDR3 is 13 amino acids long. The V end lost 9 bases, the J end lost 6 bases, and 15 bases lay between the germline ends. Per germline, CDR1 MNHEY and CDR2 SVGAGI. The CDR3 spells CASARSVGNEQFF. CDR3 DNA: TGTGCCAGTGCGAGAAGTGTTGGCAATGAGCAGTTCTTC.

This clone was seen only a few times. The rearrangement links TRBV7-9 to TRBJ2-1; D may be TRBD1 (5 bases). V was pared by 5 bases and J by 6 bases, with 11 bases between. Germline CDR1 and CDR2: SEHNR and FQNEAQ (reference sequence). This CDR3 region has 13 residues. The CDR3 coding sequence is TGTGCCAGCAGCCACCGACAGTCCAATGAGCAGTTCTTC. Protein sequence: CASSHRQSNEQFF.

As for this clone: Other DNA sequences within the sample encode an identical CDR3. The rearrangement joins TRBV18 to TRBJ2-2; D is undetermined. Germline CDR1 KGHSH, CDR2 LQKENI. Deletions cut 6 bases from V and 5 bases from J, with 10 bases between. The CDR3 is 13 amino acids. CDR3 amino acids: CASSPQGTGELFF. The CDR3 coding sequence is TGTGCCAGCTCCCCGCAAGGAACCGGGGAGCTGTTTTTT.

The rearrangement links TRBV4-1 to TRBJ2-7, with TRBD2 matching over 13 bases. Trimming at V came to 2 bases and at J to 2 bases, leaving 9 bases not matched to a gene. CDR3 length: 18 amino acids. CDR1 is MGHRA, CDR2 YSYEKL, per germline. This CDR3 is CASSQRALAGGPTYEQYF. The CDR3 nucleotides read TGCGCCAGCAGCCAAAGGGCACTAGCGGGAGGGCCTACCTACGAGCAGTACTTC.

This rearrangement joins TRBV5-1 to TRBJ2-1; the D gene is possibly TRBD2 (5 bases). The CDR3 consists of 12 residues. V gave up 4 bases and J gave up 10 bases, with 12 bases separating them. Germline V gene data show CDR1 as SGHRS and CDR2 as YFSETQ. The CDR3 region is CASSRVGDEQFF. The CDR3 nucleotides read TGCGCCAGCAGCCGGGTGGGAGACGAGCAGTTCTTC.

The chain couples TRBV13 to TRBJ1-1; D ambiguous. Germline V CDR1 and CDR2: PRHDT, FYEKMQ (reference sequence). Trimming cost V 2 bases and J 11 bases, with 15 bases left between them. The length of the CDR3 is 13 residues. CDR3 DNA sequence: TGTGCCAGCAGCTTATCGGGCCCCCGCGGTGCTTTCTTT. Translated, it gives CASSLSGPRGAFF.

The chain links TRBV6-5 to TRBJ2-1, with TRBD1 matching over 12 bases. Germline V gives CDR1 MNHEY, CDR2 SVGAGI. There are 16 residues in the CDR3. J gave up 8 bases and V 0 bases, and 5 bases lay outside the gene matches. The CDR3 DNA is TGTGCCAGCAGTTACTCCGGGACAGGGGGCTATCATGAGCAGTTCTTC. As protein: CASSYSGTGGYHEQFF.

CDR3 sequence: CASSQDGGMGRNQPQHF. CDR3 bases: TGCGCCAGCAGCCAAGATGGGGGAATGGGACGCAATCAGCCCCAGCATTTT. V usage is TRBV4-1 and J usage is TRBJ1-5, with a possible D match to TRBD1 (5 bases). CDR3 length: 17 amino acids. CDR1 MGHRA and CDR2 YSYEKL come from the germline V gene. With 0 bases removed from V and 2 bases from J, the gap between germline ends came to 14 bases.

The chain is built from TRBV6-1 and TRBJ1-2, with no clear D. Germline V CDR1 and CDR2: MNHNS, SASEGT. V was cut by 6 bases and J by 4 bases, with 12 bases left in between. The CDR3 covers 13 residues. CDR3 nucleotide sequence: TGTGCCAGCAGCCCCCGGGCACCCTATGGCTACACCTTC. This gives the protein CASSPRAPYGYTF.

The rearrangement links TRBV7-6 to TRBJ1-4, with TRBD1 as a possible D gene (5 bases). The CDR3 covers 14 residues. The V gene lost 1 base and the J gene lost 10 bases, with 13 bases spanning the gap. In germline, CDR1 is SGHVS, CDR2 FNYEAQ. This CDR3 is CASSLVQGGGKLFF. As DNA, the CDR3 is TGTGCCAGCAGCTTAGTTCAGGGTGGGGGAAAACTGTTTTTT.

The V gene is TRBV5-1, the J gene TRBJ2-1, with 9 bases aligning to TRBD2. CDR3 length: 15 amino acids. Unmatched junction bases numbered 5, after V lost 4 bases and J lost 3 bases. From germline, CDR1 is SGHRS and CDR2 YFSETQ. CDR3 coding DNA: TGCGCCAGCAGCCTTAGCGGGAGTATCTACAATGAGCAGTTCTTC. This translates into CASSLSGSIYNEQFF. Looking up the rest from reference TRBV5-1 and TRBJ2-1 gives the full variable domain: KAGVTQTPRYLIKTRGQQVTLSCSPISGHRSVSWYQQTPGQGLQFLFEYFSETQRNKGNFPGRFSGRQFSNSRSEMNVSTLELGDSALYLCASSLSGSIYNEQFFGPGTRLTVL.

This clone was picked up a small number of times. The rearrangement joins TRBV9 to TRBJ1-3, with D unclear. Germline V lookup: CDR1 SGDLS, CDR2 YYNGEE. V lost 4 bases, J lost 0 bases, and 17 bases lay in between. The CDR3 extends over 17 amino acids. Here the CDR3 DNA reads TGTGCCAGCAGCCCCCAATCAGTTCCGAGCTCTGGAAACACCATATATTTT. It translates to CASSPQSVPSSGNTIYF.

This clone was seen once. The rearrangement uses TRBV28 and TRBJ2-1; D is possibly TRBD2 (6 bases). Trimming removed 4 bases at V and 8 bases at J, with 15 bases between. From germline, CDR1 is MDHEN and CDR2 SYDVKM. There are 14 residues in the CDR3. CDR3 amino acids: CASSSPSGGDEQFF. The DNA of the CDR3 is TGTGCCAGCAGTTCCCCCTCTGGAGGGGATGAGCAGTTCTTC.

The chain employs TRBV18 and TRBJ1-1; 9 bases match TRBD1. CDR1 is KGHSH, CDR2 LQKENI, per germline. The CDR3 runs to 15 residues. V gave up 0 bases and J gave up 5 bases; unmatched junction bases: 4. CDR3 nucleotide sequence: TGTGCCAGCTCACCACCGGGGACAGGGTGGACTGAAGCTTTCTTT. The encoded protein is CASSPPGTGWTEAFF.

CDR3 residues: CASRSSGRSETQYF. As DNA, the CDR3 is TGTGCCAGTAGATCCAGCGGGAGATCAGAGACCCAGTACTTC. This rearrangement joins TRBV19 to TRBJ2-5, with TRBD2 identical over 8 bases. In germline, CDR1 is LNHDA, CDR2 SQIVND (reference sequence). The CDR3 has 14 amino acids. V was clipped by 6 bases and J by 4 bases; unmatched bases: 7.